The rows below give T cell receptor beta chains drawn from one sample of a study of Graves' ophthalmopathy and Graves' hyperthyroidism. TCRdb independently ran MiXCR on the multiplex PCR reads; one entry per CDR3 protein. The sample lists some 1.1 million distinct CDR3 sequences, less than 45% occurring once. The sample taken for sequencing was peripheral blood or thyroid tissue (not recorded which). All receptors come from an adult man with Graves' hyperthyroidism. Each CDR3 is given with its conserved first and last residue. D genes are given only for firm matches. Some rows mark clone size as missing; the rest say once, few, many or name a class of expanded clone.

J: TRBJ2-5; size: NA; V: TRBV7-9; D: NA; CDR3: CASSLGSSQQPQYF; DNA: TGTGCCAGCAGCTTGGGGTCCAGTCAACAGCCCCAGTACTTC
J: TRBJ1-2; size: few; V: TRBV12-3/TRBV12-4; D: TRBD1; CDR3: CASSHNRQGNYGYTF; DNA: TGTGCCAGCAGCCACAACAGACAGGGTAACTATGGCTACACCTTC
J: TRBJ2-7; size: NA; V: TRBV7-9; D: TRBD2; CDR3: CASSYGLAGYEQYF; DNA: TGTGCCAGCAGCTATGGTCTAGCGGGCTACGAGCAGTACTTC
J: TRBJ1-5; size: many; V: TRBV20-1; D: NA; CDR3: CSATRAAQPQHF; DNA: TGCAGTGCTACCAGGGCTGCTCAGCCCCAGCATTTT
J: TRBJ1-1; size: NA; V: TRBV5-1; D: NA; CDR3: CASSFDSSTEAFF; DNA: TGCGCCAGCAGCTTTGACAGCTCCACTGAAGCTTTCTTT
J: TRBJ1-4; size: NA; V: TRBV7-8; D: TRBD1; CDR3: CASRQDREGKLFF; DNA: TGTGCCAGCAGACAGGACAGGGAGGGAAAACTGTTTTTT
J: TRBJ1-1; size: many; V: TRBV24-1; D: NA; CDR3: CATSDGPNTEAFF; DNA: TGTGCCACCAGTGACGGACCGAACACTGAAGCTTTCTTT
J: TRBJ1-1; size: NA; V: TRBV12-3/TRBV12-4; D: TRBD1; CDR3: CASSPRTGLGVLPEAFF; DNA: TGTGCCAGCAGTCCCCGGACAGGGTTGGGTGTCCTCCCTGAAGCTTTCTTT
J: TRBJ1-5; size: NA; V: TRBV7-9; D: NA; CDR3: CASSPTAYEHF; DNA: TGTGCCAGCAGCCCGACAGCCTACGAGCATTTT
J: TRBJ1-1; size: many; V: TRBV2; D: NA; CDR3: CASREKDLKNTEAFF; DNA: TGTGCCAGCAGGGAAAAGGACCTGAAGAACACTGAAGCTTTCTTT
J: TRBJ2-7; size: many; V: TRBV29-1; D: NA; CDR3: CSVDSGRVDSYEQYF; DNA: TGCAGCGTTGATTCGGGCAGGGTGGATTCCTACGAGCAGTACTTC
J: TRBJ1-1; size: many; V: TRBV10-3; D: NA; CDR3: CAIRGDLSGYTEAFF; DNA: TGTGCCATCAGGGGGGACCTGTCAGGGTACACTGAAGCTTTCTTT
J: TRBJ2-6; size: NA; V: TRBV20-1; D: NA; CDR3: CSARGGARSGANVLTF; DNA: TGCAGTGCTAGAGGGGGAGCCCGCTCTGGGGCCAACGTCCTGACTTTC